The table lists the clone carrying this T cell receptor (beta chain) with a few counts. The data are from a study of CD8 T cells in Susac syndrome. The TEMRA cells underwent FACS enrichment, while the CD8+ and CD4+ T cells underwent negative isolation. Reverse transcription of roughly 0.5 to 1 ug RNA was carried out with random hexamers. Amplification of TCR beta CDR3 spanned 54 Vbeta and 13 Jbeta via immunoSEQ multiplex PCR. TCRdb analysed the immunoSEQ multiplex PCR reads with MiXCR anew, one entry per CDR3 protein. The repertoire has roughly 130,000 distinct CDR3 sequences, 90% to 95% of them found once; the top ten carry 0.12%. The V gene lost 6 bases and the J gene lost 1 base, with 10 bases spanning the gap. The CDR3 sequence is 14 residues long. The germline V gene has CDR1 KGHSH and CDR2 LQKENI.

The rearrangement uses TRBV18 and TRBJ1-5; perhaps TRBD1 as D (5 bases). The sequence was collected from a human donor in good health. The sample comprised CD4+ T cells from PBMCs. CDR3 nucleotides: TGTGCCAGCTCGCCCGGACAAAGCAATCAGCCCCAGCATTTT. This translates into CASSPGQSNQPQHF.